This T cell receptor beta chain was captured by sequencing in a study of regulatory and conventional T cells in RAG deficiency. Study-level points and caveats: Patient subsets had shorter CDR3s; Omenn Treg-Tconv overlap exceeded 80%.

Notes on this clone: As yet, its antigen is unknown.

The sorted regulatory T cells were CD4+, CD25-high and CD127-low, with genomic DNA sequenced. The CDR3 sequence is 17 residues long. V lost 0 bases, J lost 5 bases, and 11 bases stayed unmatched. The V gene's germline CDR1 is SGHVS and CDR2 FQNEAQ. Using immunoSEQ multiplex PCR, the repertoire was profiled, and TCRdb retains in-frame clones only, with some absent. The sample shows about 30,000 clones, 80% to 95% of them seen only once. The sample also formed part of further work on regulatory T cells. This second study says: The primer mix had 52 TRBV and 13 TRBJ primers.

The sequenced sample was Tregs sorted from blood. The gene calls are TRBV7-8 and TRBJ1-2; 8 bases are a match to TRBD1. The sequence derives from a human donor in good health. CDR3: CASSLAYPGTGRYGYTF. The CDR3 coding sequence is TGTGCCAGCAGCTTAGCCTACCCGGGGACAGGACGATATGGCTACACCTTC.